This T cell receptor beta chain was documented in a study of regulatory T cells. CD4+ T cells were divided by sorting: CD25-high CD127-low Tregs, CD25-low CD127-high conventional cells. With respect to this clone: Its antigen is unknown. Within the sample, other DNA sequences also encode this same CDR3.

Whole-study results and caveats: Hydrophobic residues at CDR3 positions 6 and 7 were enriched in conventional CD4+ T cells of CD3G-deficient patients.

Amplification used 52 TRBV primers and 13 TRBJ primers. Assay used: immunoSEQ multiplex PCR; TCRdb lists only in-frame clones, some missing. The profile shows under 30,000 clones, more than 70% of them singletons. Germline CDR1 LNHDA, CDR2 SQIVND (reference sequence). This CDR3 contains 11 residues. V was cut by 4 bases and J by 9 bases, with 7 bases left in between. Sequenced sample: conventional CD4+ T cells sorted from blood. This rearrangement joins TRBV19 to TRBJ2-1; no definite D call. The sequence was collected from a child under 18 with CD3G deficiency. The CDR3 nucleotides are TGTGCCAGTAGTAACGGGCGTGAGCAGTTCTTC. It yields the protein CASSNGREQFF.